This T cell receptor (beta chain) was identified in a study of T cells in Graves' hyperthyroidism and ophthalmopathy. Points from the study as a whole: Ophthalmopathy, which appeared later, was predicted by the model a median about 6 months before onset.

Turning to this clonotype: Its antigen is still unknown.

V lost 4 bases, J lost 3 bases, and 9 bases lay in between. CDR3 length: 13 residues. Researchers amplified the TCR beta CDR3 regions from RNA transcripts. RT-PCR in the first round (using the HTBI primer set) targeted the TCR CDR3. TCRdb independently ran MiXCR on the multiplex PCR reads; one entry per CDR3 protein. The repertoire holds 300,000 to 450,000 distinct CDR3 sequences, about 14% seen once, with 15% to 20% in the top ten. The rearrangement uses TRBV12-3 or TRBV12-4 and TRBJ1-2; weak D call: TRBD1 (5 bases). Sequenced: blood. The sequence came from a woman aged 25 to 39 with Graves' ophthalmopathy. The CDR3 region is CASSSAGDYGYTF. The CDR3 bases are TGTGCCAGCAGTTCCGCGGGGGACTATGGCTACACCTTC.